Sequencing of this T cell receptor beta chain was carried out in a study of early T cells in non-severe SARS-CoV-2 infection. This clonotype occurred many times. Separate cDNA molecules each had unique molecular identifiers attached to them. Using its own MiXCR run on the 5' RACE reads, TCRdb lists one record per CDR3 protein. The table has more than 55,000 distinct CDR3 sequences, around 5.7% seen once. The germline V gene encodes CDR1 LNHDA and CDR2 SQIVND (reference sequence). V shed 5 bases, J shed 6 bases, and the junction held 4 bases outside the gene matches. The CDR3 loop spans 13 amino acids.

The source material was whole blood, sampled at baseline. The source is an adult who was a healthcare worker with PCR-confirmed SARS-CoV-2 infection or an uninfected control (not recorded which). The V gene is TRBV19, the J gene TRBJ2-1, with TRBD1 matching over 7 bases. CDR3 DNA: TGTGCCAGTAGTCCAGGGACAGTCAATGAGCAGTTCTTC. It is translated as CASSPGTVNEQFF.